These 19 T cell receptor beta chains came from one sample sequenced in a study of monozygotic twins with inflammatory bowel disease. From its re-call of the 5' RACE reads, TCRdb lists each CDR3 protein once, without DNA. The sample data list some 170,000 distinct CDR3 sequences. Specimen: blood. These receptor sequences come from a human donor with ulcerative colitis or Crohn's disease, or a healthy co-twin of an affected twin (not recorded which).

The rearrangement joins TRBV10-3 to TRBJ2-2; the TCRdb call, TRBD1, lacks DNA for checking. The CDR3 runs 16 residues. The germline gives CDR1 ENHRY, CDR2 SYGVKD. The CDR3: CAISAPSGVSPGELFF.

The chain recombines TRBV12-3 or TRBV12-4 with TRBJ2-5. There are 14 residues in the CDR3. CDR3 region: CASSFASKQETQYF.

The rearrangement joins TRBV7-6 to TRBJ2-3; TCRdb indicates TRBD1, and absent DNA this call remains unverified. Germline V gives CDR1 SGHVS, CDR2 FNYEAQ. This CDR3 is 15 amino acids long. The CDR3 here is CASSLDPVSTDTQYF.

The chain uses TRBV12-3 or TRBV12-4 and TRBJ2-7. CDR3 length: 13 amino acids. CDR3: CASSLDQLYEQYF.

J is TRBJ1-1 and V is TRBV5-5. The CDR3 is made up of 13 amino acids. The germline V gene encodes CDR1 SGHKS and CDR2 YYEKEE (reference sequence). CDR3 residues: CASSLIFDTEAFF.

The rearrangement joins TRBV20-1 to TRBJ1-5; TCRdb proposes TRBD1, but this gene call is untestable without DNA. The CDR3 loop spans 13 amino acids. Germline V CDR1 and CDR2: DFQATT, SNEGSKA (reference sequence). CDR3 loop: CSAIPGGGQPQHF.

The rearrangement links TRBV25-1 to TRBJ1-5; with no DNA, the TCRdb D assignment of TRBD1 cannot be verified. CDR1 and CDR2 (germline): MGHDK, SYGVNS. The CDR3 contains 14 residues. The CDR3 protein is CASSKAGGNQPQHF.

The chain is built from TRBV2 and TRBJ2-1; TCRdb lists TRBD1, though no DNA is available to test this call. The CDR3 consists of 12 residues. Germline lookup yields CDR1 SNHLY and CDR2 FYNNEI. CDR3 residues: CATQGFRNEQFF.

The genes are TRBV5-1 and TRBJ1-1; the TCRdb D gene call, TRBD1, has no DNA to confirm it. The CDR3 sequence is 17 residues long. The germline V gene has CDR1 SGHRS and CDR2 YFSETQ. Here the CDR3 reads CASSGGTGPAPNTEAFF.

The chain uses TRBV5-5 and TRBJ1-1; TCRdb names TRBD1, which stays unverified in the absence of DNA. Germline CDR1 is SGHKS and CDR2 is YYEKEE (reference sequence). The CDR3 covers 15 residues. The CDR3 loop is CASSWTGTGYTEAFF.

The rearrangement uses TRBV5-1 and TRBJ1-1. This CDR3 comprises 13 residues. Germline V gene sequence: CDR1 SGHRS, CDR2 YFSETQ. CDR3 residues: CASSLKVNTEAFF.

This rearrangement joins TRBV10-3 to TRBJ2-1; TCRdb's D call, TRBD2, is unchecked because there is no DNA. The CDR3 has 20 residues. The germline V gene has CDR1 ENHRY and CDR2 SYGVKD. The CDR3 loop is CAISGGRGTSGGSRYNEQFF.

The chain links TRBV29-1 to TRBJ1-1. The CDR3 totals 14 residues. Germline lookup yields CDR1 SQVTM and CDR2 ANQGSEA. Here the CDR3 reads CSVRVASDYTEAFF. The full variable domain, in which reference TRBV29-1 and TRBJ1-1 provide the parts outside the CDR3, is SAVISQKPSRDICQRGTSLTIQCQVDSQVTMMFWYRQQPGQSLTLIATANQGSEATYESGFVIDKFPISRPNLTFSTLTVSNMSPEDSSIYLCSVRVASDYTEAFFGQGTRLTVV.

V usage is TRBV18 and J usage is TRBJ2-7; TCRdb designates TRBD2, a call that cannot be tested without DNA. Germline V gene sequence: CDR1 KGHSH, CDR2 LQKENI. The CDR3 totals 17 residues. The CDR3 here is CASSSGLAGGGNREQYF.

The chain joins TRBV5-5 to TRBJ1-3; absent DNA, TCRdb's TRBD1 call cannot be checked. Germline V gives CDR1 SGHKS, CDR2 YYEKEE (reference sequence). The CDR3 sequence is 17 residues long. The CDR3 loop is CASSFGIGVSSGNTIYF.

The chain combines TRBV6-2 or TRBV6-3 with TRBJ1-6; the D call from TCRdb, TRBD1, cannot be confirmed without DNA. The CDR3 runs 17 residues. Germline CDR1 MNHEY, CDR2 SVGEGT. The CDR3 loop reads CASSYGTSRGYNSPLHF.

The J gene is TRBJ2-1, the V gene TRBV7-2; the D call of TRBD2 rests on TCRdb alone, since no DNA is present to check it. There are 15 residues in the CDR3. Per germline, CDR1 SGHTA and CDR2 FQGNSA. CDR3 sequence reads: CASSLGLGVYNEQFF.

The V call is TRBV5-6, the J call TRBJ2-1; TCRdb proposes TRBD2, but this gene call is untestable without DNA. The CDR3 is made up of 17 amino acids. The germline V gene encodes CDR1 SGHDT and CDR2 YYEEEE. The CDR3 here is CASSLVMSSGASNEQFF.

The chain combines TRBV5-6 with TRBJ1-2. Germline CDR1 is SGHDT and CDR2 is YYEEEE. This CDR3 has 15 residues. The CDR3 sequence is CASTFGSGGGYGYTF.